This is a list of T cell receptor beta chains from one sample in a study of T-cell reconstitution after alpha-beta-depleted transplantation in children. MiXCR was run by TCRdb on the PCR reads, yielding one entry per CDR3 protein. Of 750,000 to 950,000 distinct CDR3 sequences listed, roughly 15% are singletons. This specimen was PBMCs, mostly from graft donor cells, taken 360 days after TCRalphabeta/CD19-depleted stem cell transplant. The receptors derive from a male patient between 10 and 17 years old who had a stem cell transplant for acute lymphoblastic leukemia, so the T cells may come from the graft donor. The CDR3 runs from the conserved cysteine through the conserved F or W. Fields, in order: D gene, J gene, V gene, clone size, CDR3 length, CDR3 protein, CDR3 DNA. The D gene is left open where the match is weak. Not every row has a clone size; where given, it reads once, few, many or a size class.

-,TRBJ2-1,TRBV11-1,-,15,CASSPDSNSYNEQFF,TGTGCCAGCAGCCCGGACAGCAACTCCTACAATGAGCAGTTCTTC
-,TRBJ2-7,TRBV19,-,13,CASRKTAVREQYF,TGTGCCAGTAGGAAGACAGCCGTGCGCGAGCAGTACTTC
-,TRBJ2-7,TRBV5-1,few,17,CASSRRTRQDSPYEQYF,TGCGCCAGCAGCAGACGCACCAGACAGGATTCTCCCTACGAGCAGTACTTC
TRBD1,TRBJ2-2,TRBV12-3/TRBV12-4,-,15,CASSSAGGWTGELFF,TGTGCCAGCAGTTCGGCAGGGGGCTGGACCGGGGAGCTGTTTTTT
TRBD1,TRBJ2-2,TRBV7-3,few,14,CASSPQGYIGELFF,TGTGCCAGCAGCCCACAGGGGTACATCGGGGAGCTGTTTTTT
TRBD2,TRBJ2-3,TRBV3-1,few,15,CASSQDWGGADTQYF,TGTGCCAGCAGCCAAGACTGGGGAGGGGCAGATACGCAGTATTTT
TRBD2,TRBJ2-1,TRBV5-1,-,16,CASTYVAGGTLDEQFF,TGCGCCAGCACGTATGTAGCGGGAGGGACCCTGGATGAGCAGTTCTTC
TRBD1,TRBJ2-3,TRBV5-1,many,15,CASSRQGVATDTQYF,TGCGCCAGCAGTCGACAGGGCGTTGCGACAGATACGCAGTATTTT
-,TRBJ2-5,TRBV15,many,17,CATSREGWGSPQETQYF,TGTGCCACCAGCAGAGAGGGATGGGGGAGCCCTCAAGAGACCCAGTACTTC
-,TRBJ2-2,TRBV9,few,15,CASRRRSSNTGELFF,TGTGCCAGCAGAAGGCGCAGCTCGAACACCGGGGAGCTGTTTTTT
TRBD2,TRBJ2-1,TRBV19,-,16,CASSGTSGRRYNEQFF,TGTGCCAGTAGTGGCACTAGCGGGAGGCGATACAATGAGCAGTTCTTC
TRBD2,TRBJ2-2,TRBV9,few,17,CASSVGGSGIYTGELFF,TGTGCCAGCAGCGTAGGTGGTAGCGGGATATATACCGGGGAGCTGTTTTTT
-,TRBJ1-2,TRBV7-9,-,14,CASSLDRTDYGYTF,TGTGCCAGCAGCTTAGACAGGACGGACTATGGCTACACCTTC
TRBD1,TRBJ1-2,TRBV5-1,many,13,CASSLGQGRGYTF,TGCGCCAGCAGCTTAGGACAGGGTCGGGGCTACACCTTC
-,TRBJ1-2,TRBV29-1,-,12,CSVVAGDYGYTF,TGCAGCGTTGTAGCAGGAGACTATGGCTACACCTTC
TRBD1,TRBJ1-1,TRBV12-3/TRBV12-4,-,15,CASSLVRGRLTEAFF,TGTGCCAGCAGTTTAGTGAGGGGGCGGTTAACTGAAGCTTTCTTT
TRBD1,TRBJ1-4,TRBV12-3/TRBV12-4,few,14,CASTSRGSNEKLFF,TGTGCCAGCACCAGCAGGGGGAGTAATGAAAAACTGTTTTTT
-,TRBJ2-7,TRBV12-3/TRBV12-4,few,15,CASSLAGTLGPEQYF,TGTGCCAGCAGTTTAGCGGGGACCCTGGGGCCCGAGCAGTACTTC
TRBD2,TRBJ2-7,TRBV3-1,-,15,CASTSGLAGVYEQYF,TGTGCCAGCACCTCAGGGCTAGCGGGCGTCTACGAGCAGTACTTC
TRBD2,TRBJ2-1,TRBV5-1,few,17,CASSLAQLAGAYNEQFF,TGCGCCAGCAGCTTGGCCCAACTAGCGGGAGCCTACAATGAGCAGTTCTTC
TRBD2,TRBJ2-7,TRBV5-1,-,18,CASSLRGLAGLKIYEQYF,TGCGCCAGCAGCCTCCGGGGACTAGCGGGATTGAAAATATACGAGCAGTACTTC
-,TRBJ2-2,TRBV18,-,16,CASSPKLDSITGELFF,TGTGCCAGCTCACCGAAGCTAGATTCAATCACCGGGGAGCTGTTTTTT
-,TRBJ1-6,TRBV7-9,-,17,CASSLFLVRQQVSPLHF,TGTGCCAGCAGCTTATTCTTAGTGAGACAGCAGGTTTCACCCCTCCACTTT
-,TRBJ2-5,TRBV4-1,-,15,CASSQDGRGEETQYF,TGCGCCAGCAGCCAAGATGGGCGAGGGGAAGAGACCCAGTACTTC
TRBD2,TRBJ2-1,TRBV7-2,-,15,CASSRSGNIYNEQFF,TGTGCCAGCAGCCGTAGCGGGAATATATACAATGAGCAGTTCTTC
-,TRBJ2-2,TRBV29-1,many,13,CSVGGSHTGELFF,TGCAGCGTTGGCGGGTCGCACACCGGGGAGCTGTTTTTT
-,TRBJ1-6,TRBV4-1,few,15,CASSQDVIPGYPLHF,TGCGCCAGCAGCCAAGATGTCATTCCGGGATACCCCCTCCACTTT
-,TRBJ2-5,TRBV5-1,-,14,CASRSGTGNLDQYF,TGCGCCAGCAGGTCCGGGACTGGTAATCTGGACCAGTACTTC
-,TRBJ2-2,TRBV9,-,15,CASSVSRVFIGELFF,TGTGCCAGCAGCGTCTCGAGAGTTTTTATCGGGGAGCTGTTTTTT
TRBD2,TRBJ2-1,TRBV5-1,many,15,CASSLVLAGHNEQFF,TGCGCCAGCAGCTTGGTCCTAGCGGGGCACAATGAGCAGTTCTTC
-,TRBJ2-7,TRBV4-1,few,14,CASSQEWSDYEQYF,TGCGCCAGCAGCCAAGAGTGGTCGGACTACGAGCAGTACTTC
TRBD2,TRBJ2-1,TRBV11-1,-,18,CASIVGTSGASSYNEQFF,TGTGCCAGCATCGTAGGGACTAGCGGGGCGAGCTCCTACAATGAGCAGTTCTTC
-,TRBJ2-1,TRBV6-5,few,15,CASSPGQHGLNEQFF,TGTGCCAGCAGTCCCGGACAGCATGGTTTGAATGAGCAGTTCTTC
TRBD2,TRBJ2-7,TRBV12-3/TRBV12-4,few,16,CASSFSRRERPYEQYF,TGTGCCAGCAGTTTTAGTAGGCGGGAGAGACCCTACGAGCAGTACTTC
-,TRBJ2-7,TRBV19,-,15,CASSIKIRALYEQYF,TGTGCCAGTAGTATCAAGATCCGTGCTCTTTACGAGCAGTACTTC
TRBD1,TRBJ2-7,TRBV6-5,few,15,CASSYDRGVTYEQYF,TGTGCCAGCAGTTACGACAGGGGAGTTACCTACGAGCAGTACTTC
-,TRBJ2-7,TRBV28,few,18,CASSFRGTKVRENYEQYF,TGTGCCAGCAGTTTTAGGGGGACCAAGGTCAGGGAAAACTACGAGCAGTACTTC
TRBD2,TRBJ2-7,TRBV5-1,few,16,CASSLGLAGRSGEQYF,TGCGCCAGCAGCTTGGGATTAGCGGGAAGGTCGGGCGAGCAGTACTTC
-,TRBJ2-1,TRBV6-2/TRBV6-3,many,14,CASSYSNGFAEQFF,TGTGCCAGCAGTTACTCGAACGGGTTTGCAGAGCAGTTCTTC
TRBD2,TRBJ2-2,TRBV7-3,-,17,CASPPGLAGADTGELFF,TGTGCCAGCCCACCGGGACTAGCGGGAGCTGACACCGGGGAGCTGTTTTTT
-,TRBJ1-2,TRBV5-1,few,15,CASSLSGVQGYGYTF,TGCGCCAGCAGCTTGAGCGGGGTCCAAGGCTATGGCTACACCTTC
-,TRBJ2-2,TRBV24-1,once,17,CATSPGGWGIDTGELFF,TGTGCCACCAGTCCTGGTGGGTGGGGGATCGACACCGGGGAGCTGTTTTTT
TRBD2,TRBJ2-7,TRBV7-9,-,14,CASSQYSGNLEQYF,TGTGCCAGCAGCCAGTATAGCGGGAACTTAGAGCAGTACTTC
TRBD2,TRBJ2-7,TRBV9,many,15,CASSSPGTTTYEQYF,TGTGCCAGCAGCTCACCCGGGACTACAACCTACGAGCAGTACTTC
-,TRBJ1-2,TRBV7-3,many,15,CASSLAPGANYGYTF,TGTGCCAGCAGCTTAGCGCCAGGAGCTAACTATGGCTACACCTTC
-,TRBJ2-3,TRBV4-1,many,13,CASSQVRSDTQYF,TGCGCCAGCAGCCAAGTAAGGTCGGATACGCAGTATTTT
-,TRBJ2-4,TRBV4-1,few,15,CASSQAAIAKNIQYF,TGCGCCAGCAGCCAAGCAGCTATAGCCAAAAACATTCAGTACTTC
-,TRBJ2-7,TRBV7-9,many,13,CASSPGSFYEQYF,TGTGCCAGCAGCCCTGGGTCTTTTTACGAGCAGTACTTC
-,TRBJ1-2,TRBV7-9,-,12,CASSLAQGGYTF,TGTGCCAGCAGCTTAGCCCAGGGGGGCTACACCTTC
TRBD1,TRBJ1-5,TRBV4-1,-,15,CASSRGRGQGQPQHF,TGCGCCAGCAGCCGAGGGAGGGGGCAGGGTCAGCCCCAGCATTTT
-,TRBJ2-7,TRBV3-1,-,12,CASSHQVGEQYF,TGTGCCAGCAGCCATCAGGTTGGCGAGCAGTACTTC
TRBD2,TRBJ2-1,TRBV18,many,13,CASSPFPLAAKFF,TGTGCCAGCTCACCATTCCCACTAGCGGCCAAGTTCTTC